This T cell receptor (beta chain) stems from a study of blood T cell repertoires in COVID-19. Overall study context: Sample material is recorded as cDNA or gDNA derived from T cells, B-cell-depleted T cells, or PBMCs.

Using immunoSEQ multiplex PCR, the repertoire was profiled, and TCRdb retains in-frame clones only, with some absent. The repertoire includes fewer than 150,000 clones, about 86% of them detected once, and around 16% sits in the top ten. The germline gives CDR1 GTSNPN, CDR2 SVGIG (reference sequence). The CDR3 runs to 14 residues. With 0 bases removed from V and 0 bases from J, the gap between germline ends came to 9 bases. This TCR was sampled from a woman between 50 and 59 years old who had recovered from COVID-19. The sequencing input was peripheral blood. The rearrangement links TRBV30 to TRBJ2-7; weak D call: TRBD1 (5 bases). Here the CDR3 DNA reads TGTGCCTGGAGTGTAGGGGCCATCTCCTACGAGCAGTACTTC. Translated, it gives CAWSVGAISYEQYF.